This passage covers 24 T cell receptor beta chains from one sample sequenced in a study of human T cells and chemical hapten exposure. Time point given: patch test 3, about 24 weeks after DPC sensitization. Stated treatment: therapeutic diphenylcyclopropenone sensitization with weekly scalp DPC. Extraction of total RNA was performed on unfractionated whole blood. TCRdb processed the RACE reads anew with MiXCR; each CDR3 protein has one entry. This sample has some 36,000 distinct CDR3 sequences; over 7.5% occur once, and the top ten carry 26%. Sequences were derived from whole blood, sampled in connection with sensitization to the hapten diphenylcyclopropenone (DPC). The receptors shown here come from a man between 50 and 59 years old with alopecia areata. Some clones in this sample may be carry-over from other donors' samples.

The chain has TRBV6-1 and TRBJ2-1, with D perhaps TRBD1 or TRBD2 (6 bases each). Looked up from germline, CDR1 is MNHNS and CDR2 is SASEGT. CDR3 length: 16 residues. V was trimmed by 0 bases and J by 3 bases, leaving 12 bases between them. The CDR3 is CASSEAGAEGYNEQFF. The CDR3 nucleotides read TGTGCCAGCAGTGAAGCGGGGGCGGAGGGCTACAATGAGCAGTTCTTC.

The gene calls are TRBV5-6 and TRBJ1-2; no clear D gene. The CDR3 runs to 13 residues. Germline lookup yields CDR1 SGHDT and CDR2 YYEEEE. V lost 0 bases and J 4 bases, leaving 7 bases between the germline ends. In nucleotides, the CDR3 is TGTGCCAGCAGCTTGGGGCACATCTATGGCTACACCTTC. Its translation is CASSLGHIYGYTF. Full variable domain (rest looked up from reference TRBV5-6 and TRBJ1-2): DAGVTQSPTHLIKTRGQQVTLRCSPKSGHDTVSWYQQALGQGPQFIFQYYEEEERQRGNFPDRFSGHQFPNYSSELNVNALLLGDSALYLCASSLGHIYGYTFGSGTRLTVV.

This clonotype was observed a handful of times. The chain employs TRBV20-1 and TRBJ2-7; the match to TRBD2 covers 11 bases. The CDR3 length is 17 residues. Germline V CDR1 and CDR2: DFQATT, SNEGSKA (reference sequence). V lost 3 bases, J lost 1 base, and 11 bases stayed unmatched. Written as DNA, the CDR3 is TGCAGTGCTAGGGATACTTTAGCGGGAGGGAATTCCTACGAGCAGTACTTC. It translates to CSARDTLAGGNSYEQYF.

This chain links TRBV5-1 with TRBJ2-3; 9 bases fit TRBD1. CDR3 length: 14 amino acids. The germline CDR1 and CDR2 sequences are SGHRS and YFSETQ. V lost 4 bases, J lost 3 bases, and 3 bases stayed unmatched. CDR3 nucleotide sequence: TGCGCCAGCAGCAAGGGACAGGGAACAGATACGCAGTATTTT. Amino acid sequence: CASSKGQGTDTQYF.

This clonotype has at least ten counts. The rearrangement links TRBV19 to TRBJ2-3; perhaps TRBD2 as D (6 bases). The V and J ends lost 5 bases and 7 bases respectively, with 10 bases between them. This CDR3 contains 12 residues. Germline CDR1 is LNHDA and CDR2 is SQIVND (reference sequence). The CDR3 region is CASSLTSYTQYF. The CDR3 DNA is TGTGCCAGTAGTCTAACTAGCTATACGCAGTATTTT. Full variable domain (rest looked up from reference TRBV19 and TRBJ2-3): DGGITQSPKYLFRKEGQNVTLSCEQNLNHDAMYWYRQDPGQGLRLIYYSQIVNDFQKGDIAEGYSVSREKKESFPLTVTSAQKNPTAFYLCASSLTSYTQYFGPGTRLTVL.

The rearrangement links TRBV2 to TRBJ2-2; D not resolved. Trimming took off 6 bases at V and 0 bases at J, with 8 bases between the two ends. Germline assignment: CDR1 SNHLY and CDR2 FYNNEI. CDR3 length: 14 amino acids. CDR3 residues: CASSLETNTGELFF. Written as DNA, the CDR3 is TGTGCCAGCAGCCTAGAAACGAACACCGGGGAGCTGTTTTTT.

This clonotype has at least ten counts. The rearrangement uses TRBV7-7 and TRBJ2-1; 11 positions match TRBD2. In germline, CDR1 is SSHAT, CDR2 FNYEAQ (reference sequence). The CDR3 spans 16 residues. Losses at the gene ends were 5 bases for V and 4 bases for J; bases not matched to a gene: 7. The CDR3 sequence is CASSPILAGGYNEQFF. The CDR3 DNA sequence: TGTGCCAGCAGCCCAATTCTAGCGGGAGGATACAATGAGCAGTTCTTC.

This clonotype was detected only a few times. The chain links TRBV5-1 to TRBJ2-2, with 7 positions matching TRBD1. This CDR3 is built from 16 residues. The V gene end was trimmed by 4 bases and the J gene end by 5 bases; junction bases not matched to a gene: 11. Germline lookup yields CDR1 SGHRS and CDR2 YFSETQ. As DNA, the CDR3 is TGCGCCAGCAGCCCCAACAGTGGCAGGGGGACCGGGGAGCTGTTTTTT. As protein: CASSPNSGRGTGELFF.

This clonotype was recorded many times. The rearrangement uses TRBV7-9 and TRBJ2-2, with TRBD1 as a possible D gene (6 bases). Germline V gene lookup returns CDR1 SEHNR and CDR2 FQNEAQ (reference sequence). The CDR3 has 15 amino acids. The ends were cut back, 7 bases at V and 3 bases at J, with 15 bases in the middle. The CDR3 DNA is TGTGCCAGCAACCTACAGGGTGTCGACACCGGGGAGCTGTTTTTT. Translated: CASNLQGVDTGELFF.

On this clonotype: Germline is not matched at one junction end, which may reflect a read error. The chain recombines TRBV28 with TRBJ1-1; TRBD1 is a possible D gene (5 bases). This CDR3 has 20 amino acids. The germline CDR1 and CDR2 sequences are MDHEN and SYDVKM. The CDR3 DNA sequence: TGTGCCAGCAGTCCCTCATTTGGGACGGGCGATTTTTCGATGAACACTGAAGGTTTCTTT. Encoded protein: CASSPSFGTGDFSMNTEGFF. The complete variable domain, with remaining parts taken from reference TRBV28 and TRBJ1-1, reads DVKVTQSSRYLVKRTGEKVFLECVQDMDHENMFWYRQDPGLGLRLIYFSYDVKMKEKGDIPEGYSVSREKKERFSLILESASTNQTSMYLCASSPSFGTGDFSMNTEGFFGQGTRLTVV.

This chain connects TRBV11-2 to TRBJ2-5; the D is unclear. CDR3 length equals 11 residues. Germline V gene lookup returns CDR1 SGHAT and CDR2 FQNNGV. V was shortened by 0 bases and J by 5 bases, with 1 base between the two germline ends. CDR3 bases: TGTGCCAGCAGCTTAGATGAGACCCAGTACTTC. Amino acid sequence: CASSLDETQYF.

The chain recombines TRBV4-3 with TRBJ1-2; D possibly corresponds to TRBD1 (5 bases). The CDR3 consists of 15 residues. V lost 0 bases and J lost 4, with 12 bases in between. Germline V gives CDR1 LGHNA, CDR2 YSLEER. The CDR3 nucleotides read TGCGCCAGCAGCCAAGACTTGGGGACGAGCTATGGCTACACCTTC. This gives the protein CASSQDLGTSYGYTF.

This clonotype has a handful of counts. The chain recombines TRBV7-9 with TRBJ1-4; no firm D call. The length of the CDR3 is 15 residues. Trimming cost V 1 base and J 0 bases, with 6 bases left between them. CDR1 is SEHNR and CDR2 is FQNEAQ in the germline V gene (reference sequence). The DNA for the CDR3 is TGTGCCAGCAGCTTAGAATCGACAACTAATGAAAAACTGTTTTTT. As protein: CASSLESTTNEKLFF.

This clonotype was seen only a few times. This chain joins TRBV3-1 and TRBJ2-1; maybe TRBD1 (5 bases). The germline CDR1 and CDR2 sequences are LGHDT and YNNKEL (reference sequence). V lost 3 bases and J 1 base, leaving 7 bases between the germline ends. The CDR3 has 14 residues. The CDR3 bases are TGTGCCAGCAGCCACCCAGGGTCCTACAATGAGCAGTTCTTC. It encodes CASSHPGSYNEQFF.

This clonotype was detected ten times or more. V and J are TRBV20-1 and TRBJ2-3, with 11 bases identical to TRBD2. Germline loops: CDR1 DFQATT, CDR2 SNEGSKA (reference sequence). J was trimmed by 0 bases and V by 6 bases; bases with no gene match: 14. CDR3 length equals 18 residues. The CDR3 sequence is CSALGLAGGGHSTDTQYF. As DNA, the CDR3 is TGCAGTGCCCTAGGGCTAGCGGGAGGAGGGCACAGCACAGATACGCAGTATTTT.

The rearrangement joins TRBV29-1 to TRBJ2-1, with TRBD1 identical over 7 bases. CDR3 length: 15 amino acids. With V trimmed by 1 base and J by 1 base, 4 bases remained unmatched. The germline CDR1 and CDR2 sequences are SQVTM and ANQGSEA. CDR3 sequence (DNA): TGCAGCGTTGAAGCGACAGGGTTTTCCTACAATGAGCAGTTCTTC. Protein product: CSVEATGFSYNEQFF.

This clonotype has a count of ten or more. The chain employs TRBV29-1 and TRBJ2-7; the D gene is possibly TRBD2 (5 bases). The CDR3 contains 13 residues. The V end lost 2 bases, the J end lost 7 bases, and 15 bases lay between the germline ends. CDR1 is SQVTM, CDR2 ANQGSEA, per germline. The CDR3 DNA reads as TGCAGCGTTGAACAGGTTGGATCGGGGGAGCAGTACTTC. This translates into CSVEQVGSGEQYF.

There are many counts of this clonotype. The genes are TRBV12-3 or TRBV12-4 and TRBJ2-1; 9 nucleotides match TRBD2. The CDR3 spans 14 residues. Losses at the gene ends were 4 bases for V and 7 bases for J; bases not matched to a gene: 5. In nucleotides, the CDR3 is TGTGCCAGCAGTTCATACAGCGGGAGGAATGAGCAGTTCTTC. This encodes CASSSYSGRNEQFF.

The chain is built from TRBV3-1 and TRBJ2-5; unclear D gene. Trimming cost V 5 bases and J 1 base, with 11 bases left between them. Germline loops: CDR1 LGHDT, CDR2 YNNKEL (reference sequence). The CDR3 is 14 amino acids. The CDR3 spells CASSRDGSQETQYF. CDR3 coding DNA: TGTGCCAGCAGCAGAGATGGGTCCCAAGAGACCCAGTACTTC.

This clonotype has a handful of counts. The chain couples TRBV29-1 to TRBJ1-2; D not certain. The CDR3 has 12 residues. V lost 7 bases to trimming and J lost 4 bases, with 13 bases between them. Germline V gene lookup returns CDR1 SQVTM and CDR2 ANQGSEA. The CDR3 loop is CSGVGSFYGYTF. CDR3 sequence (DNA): TGCAGCGGGGTTGGGTCTTTCTATGGCTACACCTTC.

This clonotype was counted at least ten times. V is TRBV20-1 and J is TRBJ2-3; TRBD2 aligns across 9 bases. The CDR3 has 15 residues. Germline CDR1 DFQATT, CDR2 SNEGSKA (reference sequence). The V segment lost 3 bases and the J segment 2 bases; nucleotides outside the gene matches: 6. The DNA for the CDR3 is TGCAGTGCTAGGACTGCTAGCGGGGCCACAGATACGCAGTATTTT. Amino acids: CSARTASGATDTQYF.

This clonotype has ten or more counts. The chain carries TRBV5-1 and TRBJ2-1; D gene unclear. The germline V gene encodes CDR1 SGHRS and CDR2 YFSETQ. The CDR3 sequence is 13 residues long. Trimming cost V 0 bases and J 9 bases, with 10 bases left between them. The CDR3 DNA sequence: TGCGCCAGCAGCTTGGGACCCGGCGGTGAGCAGTTCTTC. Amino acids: CASSLGPGGEQFF. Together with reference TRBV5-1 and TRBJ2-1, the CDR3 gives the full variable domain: KAGVTQTPRYLIKTRGQQVTLSCSPISGHRSVSWYQQTPGQGLQFLFEYFSETQRNKGNFPGRFSGRQFSNSRSEMNVSTLELGDSALYLCASSLGPGGEQFFGPGTRLTVL.

CDR3: CSVEGGRSSYNEQFF. CDR3 bases: TGCAGCGTTGAAGGCGGCCGGAGCTCCTACAATGAGCAGTTCTTC. The rearrangement joins TRBV29-1 to TRBJ2-1; no clear D. Per the germline V gene, CDR1 is SQVTM and CDR2 is ANQGSEA. This CDR3 has 15 residues. The germline V and J ends were trimmed by 1 base and 0 bases, with 10 bases remaining between them.

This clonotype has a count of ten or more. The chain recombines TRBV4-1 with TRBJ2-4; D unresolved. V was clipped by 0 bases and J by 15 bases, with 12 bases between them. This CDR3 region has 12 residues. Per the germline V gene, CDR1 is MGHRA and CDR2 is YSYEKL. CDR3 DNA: TGCGCCAGCAGCCAAGATAGGGCCCGACCGTACTTC. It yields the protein CASSQDRARPYF.